This T cell receptor (beta chain) was identified in a study of OX40 agonist ivuxolimab in advanced cancers. As for the study in general: Antecedent anti-PD-1, anti-PD-L1 or anti-CTLA-4 therapy was permissible, with about 39% having received some. Study observations and caveats: Among the lowest levels of clonal expansion were found in partial responders at 0.1-3.0 mg/kg. In general, CD8+ T cells held more expanded clones than CD4+ did, on average.

Only in-frame clones appear in the TCRdb table, and some are missing; sequencing was by immunoSEQ multiplex PCR. The table records around 53,000 clones, 85% of them present only once. Regarding this clone: Its antigen is still unknown.

The TCR sequence derives from an adult with an advanced solid tumor such as melanoma, head and neck, liver or kidney cancer. The sequenced sample was CD4+ or CD8+ T cells sorted from blood, obtained in a trial of the OX40 agonist ivuxolimab.

The CDR3 protein is CASSTGTGANTGELFF. The CDR3, as DNA: TGTGCCAGCAGCACTGGGACAGGGGCCAACACCGGGGAGCTGTTTTTT. The chain uses TRBV28 and TRBJ2-2, with 10 bases matching TRBD1. The CDR3 contains 16 residues. The V segment lost 6 bases and the J segment 2 bases; nucleotides outside the gene matches: 6. Germline assignment: CDR1 MDHEN and CDR2 SYDVKM.